A single sample gave rise to the 2 T cell receptor beta chains below, sequenced in a study of cytomegalovirus exposure and HLA in healthy donors. Clones were sequenced by immunoSEQ multiplex PCR, and TCRdb holds only the in-frame ones, with some missing. The data show about 160,000 clones, 75% to 90% seen once. The sample was PBMCs. The origin of the receptors is a woman younger than 35 in good health and CMV-seronegative.

The chain is built from TRBV12-5 and TRBJ2-7; 11 positions match TRBD1. This CDR3 has 14 residues. The ends lost 5 bases at V and 6 bases at J; junction bases unmatched: 6. CDR1 LGHNT and CDR2 FRNRAP come from the germline V gene. The CDR3 spells CASGPSGTGGEQYF. In DNA, the CDR3 is TGTGCTAGTGGTCCCTCTGGGACAGGGGGCGAGCAGTACTTC.

The rearrangement joins TRBV12-5 to TRBJ2-7, with TRBD1 matching over 8 bases. The J segment lost 3 bases and the V segment lost 5 bases, leaving 12 bases of the junction unmatched. The germline gives CDR1 LGHNT, CDR2 FRNRAP. The CDR3 is 16 residues long. The CDR3 is CASGPNAGTGFYEQYF. The CDR3 DNA follows: TGTGCTAGTGGTCCCAACGCCGGGACAGGCTTCTACGAGCAGTACTTC.